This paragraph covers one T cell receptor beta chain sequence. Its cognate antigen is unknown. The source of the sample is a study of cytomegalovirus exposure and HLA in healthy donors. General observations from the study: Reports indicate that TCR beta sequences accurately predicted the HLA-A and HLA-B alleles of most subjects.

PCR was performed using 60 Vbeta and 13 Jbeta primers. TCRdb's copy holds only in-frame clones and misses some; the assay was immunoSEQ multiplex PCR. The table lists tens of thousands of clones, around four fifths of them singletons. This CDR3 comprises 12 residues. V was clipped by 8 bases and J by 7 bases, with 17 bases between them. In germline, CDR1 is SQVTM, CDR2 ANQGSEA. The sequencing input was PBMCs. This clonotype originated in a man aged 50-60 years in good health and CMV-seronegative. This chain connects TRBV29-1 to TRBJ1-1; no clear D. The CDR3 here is CSPYSVVGEAFF. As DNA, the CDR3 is TGCAGCCCCTACTCTGTGGTCGGTGAAGCTTTCTTT.